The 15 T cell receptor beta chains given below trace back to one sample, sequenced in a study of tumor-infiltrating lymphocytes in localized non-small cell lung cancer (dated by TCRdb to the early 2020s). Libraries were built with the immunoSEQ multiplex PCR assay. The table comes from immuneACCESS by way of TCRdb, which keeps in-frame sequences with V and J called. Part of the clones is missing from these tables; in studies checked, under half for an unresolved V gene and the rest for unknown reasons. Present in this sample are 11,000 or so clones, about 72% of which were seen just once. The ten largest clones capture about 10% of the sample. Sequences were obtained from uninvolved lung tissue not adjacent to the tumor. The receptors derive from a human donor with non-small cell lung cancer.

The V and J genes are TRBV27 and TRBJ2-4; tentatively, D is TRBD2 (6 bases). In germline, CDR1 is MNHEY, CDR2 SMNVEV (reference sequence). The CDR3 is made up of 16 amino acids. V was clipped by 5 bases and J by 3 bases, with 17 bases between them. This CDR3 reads CASSPESRGGKNIQYF. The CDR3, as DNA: TGTGCCAGCAGTCCCGAATCAAGGGGAGGCAAAAACATTCAGTACTTC.

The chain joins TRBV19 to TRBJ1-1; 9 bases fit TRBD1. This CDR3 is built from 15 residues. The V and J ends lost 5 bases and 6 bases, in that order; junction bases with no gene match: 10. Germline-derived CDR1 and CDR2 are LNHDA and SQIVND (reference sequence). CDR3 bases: TGTGCCAGTAGTTCGCGGGACAGGGTCGGCCCTGAAGCTTTCTTT. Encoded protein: CASSSRDRVGPEAFF.

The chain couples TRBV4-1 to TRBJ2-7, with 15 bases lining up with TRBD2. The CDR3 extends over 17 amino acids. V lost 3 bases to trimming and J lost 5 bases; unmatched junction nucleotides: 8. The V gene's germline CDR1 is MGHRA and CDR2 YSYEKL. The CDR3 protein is CASSQRTSGRALDEQYF. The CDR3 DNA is TGCGCCAGCAGCCAGCGGACTAGCGGGAGGGCCTTGGACGAGCAGTACTTC.

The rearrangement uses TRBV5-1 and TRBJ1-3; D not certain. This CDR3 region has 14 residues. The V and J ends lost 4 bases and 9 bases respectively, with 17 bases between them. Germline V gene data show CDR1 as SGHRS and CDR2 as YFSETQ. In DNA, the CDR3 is TGCGCCAGCAGCCTACGGATCGGGGAAGGCACCATATATTTT. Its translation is CASSLRIGEGTIYF.

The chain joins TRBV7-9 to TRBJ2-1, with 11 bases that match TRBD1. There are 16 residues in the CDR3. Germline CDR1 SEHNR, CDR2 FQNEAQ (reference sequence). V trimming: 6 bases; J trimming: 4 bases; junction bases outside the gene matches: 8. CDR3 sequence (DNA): TGTGCCAGCAGAATTTACCGGGACAGGGGGTACAATGAGCAGTTCTTC. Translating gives CASRIYRDRGYNEQFF.

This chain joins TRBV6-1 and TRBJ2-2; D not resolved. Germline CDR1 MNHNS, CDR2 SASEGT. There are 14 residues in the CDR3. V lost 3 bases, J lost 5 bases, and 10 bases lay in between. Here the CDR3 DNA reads TGTGCCAGCAGTGAGTGGCAGACTACCGGGGAGCTGTTTTTT. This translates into CASSEWQTTGELFF.

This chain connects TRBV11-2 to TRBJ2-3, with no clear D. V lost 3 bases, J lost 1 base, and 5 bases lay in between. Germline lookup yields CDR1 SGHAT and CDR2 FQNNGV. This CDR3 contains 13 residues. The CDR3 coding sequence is TGTGCCAGCAGCTTCAAGGGCACAGATACGCAGTATTTT. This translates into CASSFKGTDTQYF.

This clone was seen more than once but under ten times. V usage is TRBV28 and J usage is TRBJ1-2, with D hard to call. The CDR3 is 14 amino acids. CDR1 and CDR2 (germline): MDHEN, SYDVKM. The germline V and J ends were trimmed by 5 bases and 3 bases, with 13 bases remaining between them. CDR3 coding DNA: TGTGCCAGCAGTACGACATCCCGATACTATGGCTACACCTTC. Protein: CASSTTSRYYGYTF.

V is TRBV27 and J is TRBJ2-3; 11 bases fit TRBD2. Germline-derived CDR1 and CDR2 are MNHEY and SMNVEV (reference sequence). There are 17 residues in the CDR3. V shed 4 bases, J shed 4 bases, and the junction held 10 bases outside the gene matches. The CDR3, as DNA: TGTGCCAGCAGTTCCCGGACTAGCGGGTACCTTTCAGATACGCAGTATTTT. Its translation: CASSSRTSGYLSDTQYF.

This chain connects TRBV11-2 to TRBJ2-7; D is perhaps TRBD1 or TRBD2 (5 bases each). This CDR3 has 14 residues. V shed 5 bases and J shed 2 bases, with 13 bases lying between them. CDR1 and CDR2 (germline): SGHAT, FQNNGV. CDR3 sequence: CASSTGTWPYEQYF. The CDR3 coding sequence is TGTGCCAGCAGCACCGGGACGTGGCCCTACGAGCAGTACTTC.

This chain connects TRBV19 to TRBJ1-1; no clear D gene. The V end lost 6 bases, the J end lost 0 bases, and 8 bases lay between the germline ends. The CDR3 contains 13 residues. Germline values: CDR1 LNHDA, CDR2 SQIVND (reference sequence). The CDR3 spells CASRQNMNTEAFF. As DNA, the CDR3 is TGTGCCAGTAGACAAAACATGAACACTGAAGCTTTCTTT.

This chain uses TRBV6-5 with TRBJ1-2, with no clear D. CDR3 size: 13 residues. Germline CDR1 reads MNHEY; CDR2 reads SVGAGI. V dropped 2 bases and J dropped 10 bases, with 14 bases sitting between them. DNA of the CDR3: TGTGCCAGCAGTTACGCCTCATCAAACCCCTACACCTTC. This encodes CASSYASSNPYTF.

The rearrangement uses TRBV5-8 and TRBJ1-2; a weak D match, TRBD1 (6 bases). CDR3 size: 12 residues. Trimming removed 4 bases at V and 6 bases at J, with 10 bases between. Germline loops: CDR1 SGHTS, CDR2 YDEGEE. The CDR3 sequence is CASSRAGDGYTF. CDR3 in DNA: TGTGCCAGCAGCCGGGCAGGGGATGGCTACACCTTC.

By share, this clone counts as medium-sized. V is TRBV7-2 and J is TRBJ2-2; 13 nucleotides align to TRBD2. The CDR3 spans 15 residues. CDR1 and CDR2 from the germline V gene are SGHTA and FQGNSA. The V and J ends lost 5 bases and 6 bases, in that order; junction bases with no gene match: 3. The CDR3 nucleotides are TGTGCCAGCAGCCTCGGACTAGCGGGAGCCGGGGAGCTGTTTTTT. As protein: CASSLGLAGAGELFF.

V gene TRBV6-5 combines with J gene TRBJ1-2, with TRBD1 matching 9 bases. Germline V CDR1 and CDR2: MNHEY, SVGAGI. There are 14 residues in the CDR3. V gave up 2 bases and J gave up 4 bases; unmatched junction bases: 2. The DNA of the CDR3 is TGTGCCAGCAGTTACGGGACAGGGACCTATGGCTACACCTTC. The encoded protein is CASSYGTGTYGYTF.